Sequencing of this T cell receptor beta chain was carried out in a study of graft-versus-host responses after intestinal transplantation. For the study at large: The whole recipient group had anti-thymocyte globulin induction followed by tacrolimus and steroids for two to three years.

As regards this clone: Its target is unknown. This same CDR3 is encoded by further DNA sequences in the sample.

Clones were sequenced by immunoSEQ multiplex PCR, and TCRdb holds only the in-frame ones, with some missing. The sample has 85,000 to 110,000 clones; approximately 94% are singletons. Broader study findings: Early post-transplant declines in HvG were associated with peak levels of circulating GvH clones. Recipient marrow showed GvH clones, some seen first in ileum or blood.

CDR1 is SQVTM, CDR2 ANQGSEA, per germline. V lost 0 bases to trimming and J lost 2 bases, with 12 bases between them. The CDR3 spans 15 residues. The chain is built from TRBV29-1 and TRBJ2-3; D gene unclear. This sample comprised unstimulated CD8+ T cells sorted from spleen or lymph node cells, obtained before intestinal transplant. The TCR sequence derives from a human donor who received an intestinal transplant. This CDR3 reads CSVEDRRDPTDTQYF. For the CDR3, the DNA is TGCAGCGTTGAAGATAGACGAGACCCCACAGATACGCAGTATTTT.